This passage covers 15 T cell receptor beta chains from one sample sequenced in a study of T cell changes during pregnancy in multiple sclerosis. Using immunoSEQ multiplex PCR, the repertoire was profiled, and TCRdb retains in-frame clones only, with some absent. The table shows about 100,000 clones, with approximately 92% occurring only once. Here the sequenced sample was peripheral blood, taken in the second trimester of pregnancy. These receptors originate from a female donor with multiple sclerosis, enrolled in a pregnancy study.

The rearrangement joins TRBV10-2 to TRBJ2-7; D call uncertain. Germline assignment: CDR1 WSHSY and CDR2 SAAADI. The CDR3 covers 15 residues. The V end lost 1 base, the J end lost 3 bases, and 13 bases lay between the germline ends. The CDR3 spells CASSEWLPASYEQYF. CDR3 nucleotide sequence: TGCGCCAGCAGTGAGTGGTTGCCAGCGAGCTACGAGCAGTACTTC.

V usage is TRBV7-6 and J usage is TRBJ1-5; 11 nucleotides line up with TRBD1. Per the germline V gene, CDR1 is SGHVS and CDR2 is FNYEAQ. The J segment lost 2 bases and the V segment lost 3 bases, leaving 12 bases of the junction unmatched. The CDR3 contains 19 residues. This chain's CDR3 is CASSFKGQGATVGNQPQHF. CDR3 DNA sequence: TGTGCCAGCAGCTTCAAAGGACAGGGGGCGACGGTGGGCAATCAGCCCCAGCATTTT.

The chain combines TRBV27 with TRBJ2-2; 11 bases are a match to TRBD2. The CDR3 runs to 15 residues. Germline CDR1 is MNHEY and CDR2 is SMNVEV (reference sequence). V lost 6 bases to trimming and J lost 1 base; unmatched junction nucleotides: 1. The CDR3: CASSTSGGNTGELFF. The DNA of the CDR3 is TGTGCCAGCAGCACTAGCGGGGGGAACACCGGGGAGCTGTTTTTT.

CDR3 DNA sequence: TGTGCCAGCAGCCCCTATTACACCGGGGAGCTGTTTTTT. It specifies CASSPYYTGELFF. The chain combines TRBV4-2 with TRBJ2-2; D is unresolved. CDR3 length equals 13 residues. V was clipped by 4 bases and J by 3 bases, with 6 bases between them. The germline V gene has CDR1 LGHNA and CDR2 YNFKEQ.

The chain uses TRBV27 and TRBJ2-1; D may be TRBD2 (7 bases). Germline V gene data show CDR1 as MNHEY and CDR2 as SMNVEV (reference sequence). Trimming removed 6 bases at V and 5 bases at J, with 17 bases between. CDR3 length: 15 amino acids. CDR3 in DNA: TGTGCCAGCAGCCCCCCCGCGGGGGCGGACAATGAGCAGTTCTTC. Its translation is CASSPPAGADNEQFF.

This chain uses TRBV5-5 with TRBJ2-1, with a weak D call TRBD2 (6 bases). The CDR3 has 14 residues. Germline-derived CDR1 and CDR2 are SGHKS and YYEKEE (reference sequence). With 4 bases removed from V and 6 bases from J, the gap between germline ends came to 14 bases. The CDR3 region has the DNA TGTGCCAGCAGCCTTACCCCTAGCGTCAATGAGCAGTTCTTC. Its protein product is CASSLTPSVNEQFF.

In its sample, this clone was seen once. This chain joins TRBV30 and TRBJ1-4; D remains unclear. The V end was cut by 5 bases, the J end by 6 bases, with 7 bases between. The CDR3 has 11 residues. Germline CDR1 reads GTSNPN; CDR2 reads SVGIG (reference sequence). CDR3 sequence (DNA): TGTGCCTGGTACGAGGATGAAAAACTGTTTTTT. Amino acid sequence: CAWYEDEKLFF.

This chain joins TRBV5-1 and TRBJ1-4; 9 bases are shared with TRBD1. The CDR3 consists of 16 residues. J lost 5 bases, V lost 4 bases, and 9 bases had no gene match. The V gene's germline CDR1 is SGHRS and CDR2 YFSETQ. The CDR3 region is CASSPSGTGLNEKLFF. As DNA, the CDR3 is TGCGCCAGCAGCCCCTCCGGGACAGGGTTGAATGAAAAACTGTTTTTT.

This sequence joins TRBV7-2 and TRBJ1-6; TRBD1 matches at 9 bases. The germline V gene encodes CDR1 SGHTA and CDR2 FQGNSA. This CDR3 contains 15 residues. V shed 6 bases and J 13 bases; nucleotides not matched to a gene: 13. This CDR3 is CASSQDPGQGRPLHF. CDR3 sequence (DNA): TGTGCCAGCAGTCAAGATCCGGGACAGGGACGGCCCCTCCACTTT.

The CDR3 loop reads CATSRDQRRETQYF. The CDR3 DNA sequence: TGTGCCACCAGCAGAGATCAGAGGAGAGAGACCCAGTACTTC. J is TRBJ2-5 and V is TRBV15, with D unresolved. This CDR3 has 14 residues. Germline CDR1 reads LNHNV; CDR2 reads YYDKDF (reference sequence). Trimming pared 0 bases from V and 4 bases from J, leaving 9 bases between.

The V and J genes are TRBV5-6 and TRBJ1-5; TRBD1 aligns across 8 bases. Per the germline V gene, CDR1 is SGHDT and CDR2 is YYEEEE. The CDR3 is made up of 15 amino acids. The trim removed 4 bases at V and 3 bases at J, leaving 6 bases unmatched. The CDR3 DNA reads TGTGCCAGCAGCCGACAGGGGACTTTCAATCAGCCCCAGCATTTT. Encoded protein: CASSRQGTFNQPQHF.

The chain recombines TRBV5-4 with TRBJ1-4; weak D call: TRBD1 (6 bases). CDR3 length equals 13 residues. Trimming shortened V by 4 bases and J by 8 bases, and 12 bases separated the two germline ends. Germline V gene data show CDR1 as SGHNT and CDR2 as YYREEE (reference sequence). This chain's CDR3 is CASSVRDTEKLFF. The CDR3, as DNA: TGTGCCAGCAGCGTCCGGGACACCGAAAAACTGTTTTTT. Full variable domain (outside the CDR3, taken from reference TRBV5-4 and TRBJ1-4): ETGVTQSPTHLIKTRGQQVTLRCSSQSGHNTVSWYQQALGQGPQFIFQYYREEENGRGNFPPRFSGLQFPNYSSELNVNALELDDSALYLCASSVRDTEKLFFGSGTQLSVL.

A few counts support this clone. The V call is TRBV6-5, the J call TRBJ1-2; D unclear. Germline values: CDR1 MNHEY, CDR2 SVGAGI. With 6 bases removed from V and 3 bases from J, the gap between germline ends came to 17 bases. CDR3 length: 15 residues. CDR3 coding DNA: TGTGCCAGCAGCGGTATTCTAGATGCTGACTATGGCTACACCTTC. Translation: CASSGILDADYGYTF.

The chain uses TRBV5-1 and TRBJ1-5; 10 positions agree with TRBD1. The CDR3 has 15 amino acids. Unmatched junction bases numbered 1, after V lost 2 bases and J lost 2 bases. Germline CDR1 reads SGHRS; CDR2 reads YFSETQ. For the CDR3, the DNA is TGCGCCAGCAGCTTCGGGACAGGGGGCAATCAGCCCCAGCATTTT. Residues: CASSFGTGGNQPQHF.

V usage is TRBV7-2 and J usage is TRBJ2-7, with 8 bases that match TRBD1. Germline assignment: CDR1 SGHTA and CDR2 FQGNSA. The CDR3 runs 16 residues. Losses at the gene ends were 4 bases for V and 0 bases for J; bases not matched to a gene: 8. As DNA, the CDR3 is TGTGCCAGCAGCTCCCAGACAGGGGTCCACTCCTACGAGCAGTACTTC. As protein: CASSSQTGVHSYEQYF.